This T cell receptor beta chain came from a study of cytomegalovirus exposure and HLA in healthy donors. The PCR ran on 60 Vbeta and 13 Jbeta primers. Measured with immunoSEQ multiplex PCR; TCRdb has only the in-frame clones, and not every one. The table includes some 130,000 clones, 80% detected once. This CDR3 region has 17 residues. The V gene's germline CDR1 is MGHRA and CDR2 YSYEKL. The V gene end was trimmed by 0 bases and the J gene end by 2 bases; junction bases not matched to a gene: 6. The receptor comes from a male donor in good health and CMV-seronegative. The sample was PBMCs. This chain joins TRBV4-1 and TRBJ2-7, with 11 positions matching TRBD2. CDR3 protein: CASSQESIAGGPYEQYF. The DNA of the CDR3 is TGCGCCAGCAGCCAAGAATCGATAGCGGGGGGGCCCTACGAGCAGTACTTC.